The rows below give T cell receptor beta chains drawn from one sample of a study of shared clonotypes between healthy human individuals. The method was immunoSEQ multiplex PCR; TCRdb's version includes in-frame clones alone and lacks a portion of them. There are millions of clones in the sample; more than 80% occur only once, and 0.39% lies in the top ten. Source material: naive CD4+ T cells from PBMCs. Every receptor here comes from a man between 18 and 29 years old in good health. Some clones in this sample may be carry-over from other donors' samples. CDR3s include the opening cysteine and the closing phenylalanine or tryptophan. The D gene is left open where the match is weak. Some rows have no size entry. The others give once, few or many, or a class for an expanded clone.

D | J | size | length | V | DNA | CDR3
TRBD1 | TRBJ2-7 | - | 13 | TRBV5-1 | TGCGCCAGCGCGGGACAGGGGACCCACGAGCAGTACTTC | CASAGQGTHEQYF
- | TRBJ2-7 | - | 14 | TRBV11-1 | TGTGCCAGCAGCTTAGGGCCAGGGTCCTACGAGCAGTACTTC | CASSLGPGSYEQYF
TRBD1 | TRBJ1-4 | - | 14 | TRBV4-3 | TGCGCCAGCAGTCGAGACAGGGGCATACCGAAACTGTTTTTT | CASSRDRGIPKLFF
- | TRBJ1-5 | - | 16 | TRBV27 | TGTGCCAGCAGTCCGTCCTCAGGGGTTAGCAATCAGCCCCAGCATTTT | CASSPSSGVSNQPQHF
TRBD2 | TRBJ2-5 | - | 16 | TRBV18 | TGTGCCAGCTCACCGGGGACTAGCGGGTCACAAGAGACCCAGTACTTC | CASSPGTSGSQETQYF
TRBD1 | TRBJ1-1 | once | 15 | TRBV7-2 | TGTGCCAGCAGCTTAGACTTTGCAGGGGGGAGAAGAGCTTTCTTT | CASSLDFAGGRRAFF
TRBD1 | TRBJ1-6 | once | 15 | TRBV6-5 | TGTGCCAGCAGTTACTCAGGACAGGGGCATTCACCCCTCCACTTT | CASSYSGQGHSPLHF
- | TRBJ1-3 | - | 13 | TRBV11-3 | TGTGCCAGCAGCCGATACTCTGGAAACACCATATATTTT | CASSRYSGNTIYF
TRBD1 | TRBJ2-1 | - | 15 | TRBV7-3 | TGTGCCAGCAGCCTCGACAGGGGTGGCTACAATGAGCAGTTCTTC | CASSLDRGGYNEQFF
TRBD2 | TRBJ2-3 | - | 16 | TRBV5-6 | TGTGCCAGCAGCTTATGGACTAGCGGGAGTGGGGATACGCAGTATTTT | CASSLWTSGSGDTQYF
TRBD1 | TRBJ2-7 | - | 16 | TRBV7-2 | TGTGCCAGCAGCTTAGAACCGGGACAGGGTTTGTTCGAGCAGTACTTC | CASSLEPGQGLFEQYF
- | TRBJ2-7 | - | 14 | TRBV5-6 | TGTGCCAGCAGCTTGGACGTGAGTCCCTACGAGCAGTACTTC | CASSLDVSPYEQYF
TRBD2 | TRBJ2-7 | - | 16 | TRBV6-5 | TGTGCCAGCAGTTACTCGAGGACTAGCGGGAGCTACGAGCAGTACTTC | CASSYSRTSGSYEQYF
TRBD2 | TRBJ2-5 | - | 16 | TRBV9 | TGTGCCAGCAGCGGAGAGACTAGCGGGAGGCCAGAGACCCAGTACTTC | CASSGETSGRPETQYF
- | TRBJ2-1 | - | 12 | TRBV29-1 | TGCAGCGTTGCATCCTGGAACGATGAGCAGTTCTTC | CSVASWNDEQFF
TRBD1 | TRBJ1-1 | once | 18 | TRBV2 | TGTGCCAGCAGTGAAGGAATTCCCGGACAGGTTGGGAACACTGAAGCTTTCTTT | CASSEGIPGQVGNTEAFF
- | TRBJ2-5 | - | 14 | TRBV5-4 | TGTGCCAGCAGCTTGGTGGGGTACCAAGAGACCCAGTACTTC | CASSLVGYQETQYF
TRBD1 | TRBJ1-2 | - | 15 | TRBV7-9 | TGTGCCAGCAGCTTAGGGTGGGACAGCCACTATGGCTACACCTTC | CASSLGWDSHYGYTF
- | TRBJ2-1 | - | 15 | TRBV5-1 | TGCGCCAGCAGCACGGGGCCTGGGTCCTACAATGAGCAGTTCTTC | CASSTGPGSYNEQFF
- | TRBJ2-3 | - | 15 | TRBV7-3 | TGTGCCAGCAGCTCCGTACCGGGTCTCACAGATACGCAGTATTTT | CASSSVPGLTDTQYF
- | TRBJ2-5 | - | 14 | TRBV4-1 | TGCGCCAGCAGCCCCCTAGGCCTACAAGAGACCCAGTACTTC | CASSPLGLQETQYF
TRBD2 | TRBJ2-1 | - | 17 | TRBV9 | TGTGCCAGCAGCTCTAATTCATGGCGGGAGGCCTACAATGAGCAGTTCTTC | CASSSNSWREAYNEQFF
TRBD2 | TRBJ2-7 | - | 16 | TRBV6-5 | TGTGCCAGCAGTTACTCCGGGGGGAGGGCCATAGGGGAGCAGTACTTC | CASSYSGGRAIGEQYF
- | TRBJ2-7 | - | 14 | TRBV4-1 | TGCGCCAGCAGCCAACCCAGGGAAGGAGGCGAGCAGTACTTC | CASSQPREGGEQYF